Each of the 24 T cell receptor beta chains below was sequenced from the same sample in a study of metastatic and nonmetastatic thyroid tumors. All patients were untreated before thyroid surgery. MiXCR re-clonotyped the PCR reads for TCRdb. The table lists around 20,000 clones, about 12% of them singletons. The sample taken for sequencing was blood. These receptors were obtained from a female donor with papillary thyroid cancer or a benign thyroid nodule (not recorded which). Some clones in this sample may be carry-over from other donors' samples.

Ten or more counts support this clone. This sequence joins TRBV5-6 and TRBJ2-2, with 7 bases that match TRBD1. Trimming removed 2 bases from V and 8 bases from J; junction bases left unmatched: 3. The CDR3 is 13 residues long. CDR1 and CDR2 (germline): SGHDT, YYEEEE. CDR3 DNA sequence: TGTGCCAGCAGCTTACAGGGGATGGGGGAGCTGTTTTTT. This sequence encodes CASSLQGMGELFF.

This clone was observed a handful of times. V and J are TRBV14 and TRBJ1-2; D not resolved. CDR3 length equals 12 residues. Trimming cost V 5 bases and J 9 bases, with 13 bases left between them. Germline CDR1 and CDR2: SGHDN and FVKESK. The CDR3 DNA follows: TGTGCCAGCAGCTCGTCCCCCGAAAGCTACACCTTC. It translates to CASSSSPESYTF.

This clone has at least ten counts. The genes are TRBV28 and TRBJ2-5, with unresolved D. The CDR3 has 13 residues. Germline values: CDR1 MDHEN, CDR2 SYDVKM. V lost 6 bases, J lost 0 bases, and 8 bases lay in between. CDR3 DNA: TGTGCCAGCAGCCCACTGAACCAAGAGACCCAGTACTTC. Translation gives CASSPLNQETQYF.

A word on this clone: Other DNA sequences in this sample translate to the same CDR3. The CDR3 region has the DNA TGCGCCAGCAGCTCCGGCCAGGGGGTTTACTATGGCTACACCTTC. This sequence encodes CASSSGQGVYYGYTF. The rearrangement uses TRBV5-1 and TRBJ1-2; 7 bases align to TRBD1. J was trimmed by 3 bases and V by 3 bases; bases with no gene match: 8. From germline, CDR1 is SGHRS and CDR2 YFSETQ. The CDR3 spans 15 residues.

V gene TRBV3-1 combines with J gene TRBJ2-7, with TRBD1 matching over 8 bases. The CDR3 is 13 residues long. Unmatched junction bases numbered 2, after V lost 6 bases and J lost 1 base. The germline V gene has CDR1 LGHDT and CDR2 YNNKEL (reference sequence). The CDR3 DNA reads TGTGCCAGCAGAACAGGGGGATCCTACGAGCAGTACTTC. Residues: CASRTGGSYEQYF.

The table lists this clone with many counts. The chain recombines TRBV7-9 with TRBJ2-5, with a tentative D call TRBD2 (6 bases). The CDR3 is 16 residues long. Trimming removed 0 bases from V and 2 bases from J, with 13 bases in between. CDR1 is SEHNR, CDR2 FQNEAQ, per germline (reference sequence). Written as DNA, the CDR3 is TGTGCCAGCAGCTTAGCGGATAGCGGTCTGCAAGAGACCCAGTACTTC. Translating gives CASSLADSGLQETQYF.

This clone was seen ten or more times. V is TRBV4-2 and J is TRBJ2-1, with unresolved D. The CDR3 has 13 amino acids. Germline values: CDR1 LGHNA, CDR2 YNFKEQ. Trimming stripped 0 bases from V and 5 bases from J, with 5 bases between. CDR3 DNA: TGTGCCAGCAGCCAAGATTCCGACAATGAGCAGTTCTTC. It specifies CASSQDSDNEQFF.

Many counts were recorded for this clone. This chain connects TRBV7-2 to TRBJ1-5; D is uncertain. The CDR3 runs 13 residues. Germline CDR1 reads SGHTA; CDR2 reads FQGNSA. Deletions cut 7 bases from V and 9 bases from J, with 16 bases between. The DNA of the CDR3 is TGTGCCAGCAACCTCGACGGGATTGGGCCCCAGCATTTT. Protein: CASNLDGIGPQHF.

Many counts were recorded for this clone. The V and J genes are TRBV4-1 and TRBJ1-1; D gene unclear. V dropped 7 bases and J dropped 5 bases, with 8 bases sitting between them. The CDR3 loop spans 11 amino acids. Germline V gene lookup returns CDR1 MGHRA and CDR2 YSYEKL. CDR3 region: CASNGRTEAFF. The CDR3 DNA reads as TGCGCCAGCAATGGAAGGACTGAAGCTTTCTTT.

This clone was recorded at least ten times. This rearrangement joins TRBV9 to TRBJ2-3; D remains unclear. The germline V gene has CDR1 SGDLS and CDR2 YYNGEE. The CDR3 has 12 residues. Trimming shortened V by 0 bases and J by 4 bases, and 3 bases separated the two germline ends. CDR3 bases: TGTGCCAGCAGCGTAGCTTCAGATACGCAGTATTTT. It specifies CASSVASDTQYF.

This clone was observed at least ten times. The chain recombines TRBV9 with TRBJ2-5; either TRBD1 or TRBD2 may supply D (6 bases each). V lost 1 base and J 5 bases, leaving 15 bases between the germline ends. The CDR3 has 15 amino acids. Germline CDR1 and CDR2: SGDLS and YYNGEE. The CDR3 region is CASSVNPGGRETQYF. The CDR3 DNA sequence: TGTGCCAGCAGCGTAAATCCCGGGGGCAGGGAGACCCAGTACTTC.

This clone was found many times. This may be a read error, as it is one base from a much larger clone. This chain links TRBV27 with TRBJ2-1, with a weak D call TRBD2 (6 bases). The CDR3 has 14 amino acids. Trimming cost V 8 bases and J 8 bases, with 19 bases left between them. Germline assignment: CDR1 MNHEY and CDR2 SMNVEV (reference sequence). The CDR3 sequence: CASWEDKATDEQFF. The CDR3 nucleotides read TGTGCCAGCTGGGAGGACAAGGCGACCGATGAGCAGTTCTTC.

This clone was seen repeatedly, ten times or more. V and J are TRBV3-1 and TRBJ1-1, with TRBD1 matching 9 bases. V lost 2 bases, J lost 0 bases, and 4 bases stayed unmatched. Germline CDR1 LGHDT, CDR2 YNNKEL (reference sequence). The length of the CDR3 is 16 residues. CDR3 in amino acids: CASSQRTGVMNTEAFF. The CDR3 DNA is TGTGCCAGCAGCCAACGGACAGGGGTTATGAACACTGAAGCTTTCTTT. The whole variable domain, remainder taken from reference TRBV3-1 and TRBJ1-1, is DTAVSQTPKYLVTQMGNDKSIKCEQNLGHDTMYWYKQDSKKFLKIMFSYNNKELIINETVPNRFSPKSPDKAHLNLHINSLELGDSAVYFCASSQRTGVMNTEAFFGQGTRLTVV.

This clone has a count of ten or more. The germline gene is not matched at one end of the junction; a read error may be the cause. The rearrangement links TRBV7-9 to TRBJ2-5; D assignment may be TRBD1 or TRBD2 (5 bases each). This CDR3 contains 14 residues. Germline V lookup: CDR1 SEHNR, CDR2 FQNEAQ (reference sequence). The CDR3 sequence: CASSLAAGLETQYF. Here the CDR3 DNA reads TGTGCCAGCAGCCTAGCCGCAGGGTTGGAGACCCAGTACTTC.

In this sample, this clone turned up many times. The chain is built from TRBV14 and TRBJ1-1; no firm D call. Trimming shortened V by 4 bases and J by 5 bases, and 5 bases separated the two germline ends. Germline V gene lookup returns CDR1 SGHDN and CDR2 FVKESK. CDR3 length equals 11 residues. CDR3 loop: CASSLETEAFF. CDR3 DNA sequence: TGTGCCAGCAGCCTGGAGACTGAAGCTTTCTTT.

This chain joins TRBV6-1 and TRBJ1-1, with D tentatively TRBD1 (6 bases). V lost 6 bases and J 4 bases, leaving 18 bases between the germline ends. Germline lookup yields CDR1 MNHNS and CDR2 SASEGT. There are 15 residues in the CDR3. CDR3 in DNA: TGTGCCAGCAGGGCAGAGGGGGGTTCGGGCACTGAAGCTTTCTTT. Its protein product is CASRAEGGSGTEAFF.

This clone was counted ten times or more. This chain uses TRBV7-3 with TRBJ1-1; 7 bases fit TRBD1. The CDR3 runs 14 residues. J was trimmed by 5 bases and V by 6 bases; bases with no gene match: 9. Looked up from germline, CDR1 is SGHTA and CDR2 is FQGTGA. Here the CDR3 DNA reads TGTGCCAGCAGTTTGGACAGGATAAGAACTGAAGCTTTCTTT. The encoded protein is CASSLDRIRTEAFF.

This clone was recorded at least ten times. DNA for the CDR3: TGCAGCGTTGAAGGACAGTTACTCGGGGGCTACACCTTC. Its protein is CSVEGQLLGGYTF. This chain joins TRBV29-1 and TRBJ1-2, with D tentatively TRBD1 (5 bases). With 1 base removed from V and 8 bases from J, the gap between germline ends came to 14 bases. CDR3 length equals 13 residues. Germline CDR1 is SQVTM and CDR2 is ANQGSEA.

This clone was detected many times. This chain links TRBV14 with TRBJ1-3; D unresolved. The CDR3 totals 15 residues. V was pared by 2 bases and J by 2 bases, with 10 bases between. Germline V gene sequence: CDR1 SGHDN, CDR2 FVKESK. The CDR3 reads CASSQSWTAGNTIYF. DNA for the CDR3: TGTGCCAGCAGCCAAAGCTGGACGGCTGGAAACACCATATATTTT. Based on the CDR3 plus reference TRBV14 and TRBJ1-3, the full variable domain is EAGVTQFPSHSVIEKGQTVTLRCDPISGHDNLYWYRRVMGKEIKFLLHFVKESKQDESGMPNNRFLAERTGGTYSTLKVQPAELEDSGVYFCASSQSWTAGNTIYFGEGSWLTVV.

The sample holds many counts of this clone. The chain uses TRBV5-4 and TRBJ1-2; 7 nucleotides align to TRBD1. Unmatched junction bases numbered 4, after V lost 4 bases and J lost 4 bases. The CDR3 length is 13 residues. CDR1 is SGHNT, CDR2 YYREEE, per germline (reference sequence). The CDR3 DNA reads TGTGCCAGCAGCCCTACAGGGGCCTATGGCTACACCTTC. This encodes CASSPTGAYGYTF. Full variable domain (remainder filled in from reference TRBV5-4 and TRBJ1-2): ETGVTQSPTHLIKTRGQQVTLRCSSQSGHNTVSWYQQALGQGPQFIFQYYREEENGRGNFPPRFSGLQFPNYSSELNVNALELDDSALYLCASSPTGAYGYTFGSGTRLTVV.

This clone was counted many times. The chain uses TRBV3-1 and TRBJ1-4; no definite D call. V gave up 3 bases and J gave up 7 bases, with 3 bases separating them. CDR3 size: 11 residues. Germline loops: CDR1 LGHDT, CDR2 YNNKEL (reference sequence). Here the CDR3 DNA reads TGTGCCAGCAGCCAGACTGAAAAACTGTTTTTT. Its translation: CASSQTEKLFF. The variable domain in full, with the rest retrieved from reference TRBV3-1 and TRBJ1-4, is DTAVSQTPKYLVTQMGNDKSIKCEQNLGHDTMYWYKQDSKKFLKIMFSYNNKELIINETVPNRFSPKSPDKAHLNLHINSLELGDSAVYFCASSQTEKLFFGSGTQLSVL.

This clone was observed a handful of times. This may arise from a read error, as a much more abundant clone is one base away. The J gene is TRBJ2-1, the V gene TRBV3-1, with TRBD2 as a possible D gene (6 bases). The CDR3 extends over 13 amino acids. Germline V gives CDR1 LGHDT, CDR2 YNNKEL (reference sequence). CDR3 in amino acids: CASSSGTYNEHFF. In nucleotides, the CDR3 is TGTGCCAGCAGTAGCGGAACCTACAATGAGCATTTCTTC.

The sample holds many counts of this clone. The genes are TRBV9 and TRBJ2-1; 8 positions match TRBD2. Unmatched junction bases numbered 9, after V lost 1 base and J lost 9 bases. The CDR3 is 15 amino acids. The V gene's germline CDR1 is SGDLS and CDR2 YYNGEE. CDR3 loop: CASSVPGGALGEQFF. The DNA for the CDR3 is TGTGCCAGCAGCGTACCGGGGGGGGCCCTCGGTGAGCAGTTCTTC.

This clone was recorded at least ten times. The chain joins TRBV7-9 to TRBJ2-7, with TRBD1 as a possible D gene (6 bases). Trimming took 5 bases from V and 3 from J, leaving 8 bases between them. This CDR3 spans 12 amino acids. In germline, CDR1 is SEHNR, CDR2 FQNEAQ (reference sequence). Here the CDR3 reads CASSRGSYEQYF. In DNA, the CDR3 is TGTGCCAGCAGCAGGGGGAGCTACGAGCAGTACTTC. The full variable domain, completed using reference TRBV7-9 and TRBJ2-7, is DTGVSQNPRHKITKRGQNVTFRCDPISEHNRLYWYRQTLGQGPEFLTYFQNEAQLEKSRLLSDRFSAERPKGSFSTLEIQRTEQGDSAMYLCASSRGSYEQYFGPGTRLTVT.